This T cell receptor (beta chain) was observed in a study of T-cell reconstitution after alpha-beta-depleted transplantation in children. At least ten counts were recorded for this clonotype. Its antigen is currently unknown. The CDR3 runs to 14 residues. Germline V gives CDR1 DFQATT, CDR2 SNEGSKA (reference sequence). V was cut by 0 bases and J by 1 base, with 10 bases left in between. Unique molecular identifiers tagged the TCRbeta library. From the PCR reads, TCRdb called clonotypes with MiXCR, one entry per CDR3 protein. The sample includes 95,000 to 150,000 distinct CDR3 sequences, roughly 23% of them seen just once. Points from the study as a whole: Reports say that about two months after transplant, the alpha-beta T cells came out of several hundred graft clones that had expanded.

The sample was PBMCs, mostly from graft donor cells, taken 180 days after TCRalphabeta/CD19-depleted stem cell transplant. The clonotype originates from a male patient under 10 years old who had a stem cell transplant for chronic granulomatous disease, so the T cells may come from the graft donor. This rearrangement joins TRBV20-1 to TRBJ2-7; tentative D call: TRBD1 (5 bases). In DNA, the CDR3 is TGCAGTGCTAGAGATGTCAAGGGGTCCTACGAGCAGTACTTC. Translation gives CSARDVKGSYEQYF.